One sample yielded the 14 T cell receptor beta chains listed below, sequenced in a study of vaccination and CD4 T cells after COVID-19. The Oncomine TCR Beta short-read assay sequenced DNA from cultured CD4+ T cells. TCRdb redid the calling of the PCR reads with MiXCR, one entry per CDR3 protein. The data show about 4,500 distinct CDR3 sequences, roughly 63% seen once. No antigen has been assigned to these receptors. As for treatment: roughly 10-day PBMC culture with coronavirus spike peptide pools or control peptides (ViraFEST assay). From the unexposed donor, CD4+ T cells were collected ahead of the COVID-19 pandemic (2011-2018). The sample was CD4+ T cells from blood, cultured in vitro. All receptors derive from a human donor in good health.

The V and J genes are TRBV2 and TRBJ2-7, with D possibly TRBD1 on 5 matching bases. This CDR3 spans 12 amino acids. Trimming shortened V by 5 bases and J by 4 bases, and 9 bases separated the two germline ends. Per the germline V gene, CDR1 is SNHLY and CDR2 is FYNNEI. CDR3 nucleotide sequence: TGTGCCAGCAGTCGTGACAGTTACGAGCAGTACTTC. This translates into CASSRDSYEQYF.

The rearrangement links TRBV10-3 to TRBJ1-1; TRBD1 aligns across 7 bases. Germline V gene data show CDR1 as ENHRY and CDR2 as SYGVKD. CDR3 length: 15 amino acids. The junction had 9 bases not matched to a gene; V was cut back by 2 bases and J by 6 bases. The CDR3 loop is CAISEPGRGGPEAFF. The CDR3 DNA reads TGTGCCATCAGTGAGCCCGGCCGAGGGGGCCCTGAAGCTTTCTTT.

The chain uses TRBV6-5 and TRBJ1-1; 8 bases are shared with TRBD1. CDR3 size: 14 residues. Per the germline V gene, CDR1 is MNHEY and CDR2 is SVGAGI. V shed 4 bases, J shed 8 bases, and the junction held 9 bases outside the gene matches. Here the CDR3 DNA reads TGTGCCAGCAGTTTTTTCGGACGGGACAGGGAAGCTTTCTTT. It encodes CASSFFGRDREAFF.

V usage is TRBV6-2 or TRBV6-3 and J usage is TRBJ1-6; possible D gene TRBD1, 5 bases. V lost 6 bases, J lost 9 bases, and 15 bases lay in between. The CDR3 contains 14 residues. From germline, CDR1 is MNHEY and CDR2 SVGEGT. The CDR3 bases are TGTGCCAGCAGGCCCCGGGACGGGATTTCACCCCTCCACTTT. It is translated as CASRPRDGISPLHF.

The CDR3 sequence: CASSLSPSGEGTQYF. The CDR3 DNA sequence: TGTGCCAGCAGCTTATCTCCAAGCGGGGAGGGGACCCAGTACTTC. The genes are TRBV7-7 and TRBJ2-5; 7 bases map to TRBD2. The CDR3 has 15 amino acids. Germline CDR1 reads SSHAT; CDR2 reads FNYEAQ (reference sequence). V trimming: 2 bases; J trimming: 7 bases; junction bases outside the gene matches: 10.

V and J are TRBV6-5 and TRBJ2-2, with D hard to call. V was shortened by 1 base and J by 7 bases, with 10 bases between the two germline ends. This CDR3 comprises 14 residues. Germline V gene sequence: CDR1 MNHEY, CDR2 SVGAGI. CDR3 nucleotide sequence: TGTGCCAGCAGTTACTGGATGAATTACGGGGAGCTGTTTTTT. Its protein product is CASSYWMNYGELFF.

J is TRBJ2-5 and V is TRBV6-2 or TRBV6-3, with D maybe TRBD2 (5 bases). Germline-derived CDR1 and CDR2 are MNHEY and SVGEGT. CDR3 size: 14 residues. Trimming cost V 0 bases and J 5 bases, with 10 bases left between them. The CDR3 region has the DNA TGTGCCAGCAGTTACTCGACGTGGAGGGAGACCCAGTACTTC. This gives the protein CASSYSTWRETQYF.

A few counts support this clonotype. This rearrangement joins TRBV9 to TRBJ2-1, with 12 bases fitting TRBD2. After removal of 2 bases from V and 9 bases from J, the junction contained 6 bases not matched to a gene. Germline V gene lookup returns CDR1 SGDLS and CDR2 YYNGEE. The CDR3 sequence is 15 residues long. CDR3 protein: CASSVLAGGPTEQFF. In DNA form, the CDR3 reads TGTGCCAGCAGCGTGCTAGCGGGGGGGCCAACTGAGCAGTTCTTC.

The chain uses TRBV7-9 and TRBJ1-4; 7 bases fit TRBD1. With 7 bases clipped from V and 6 bases from J, the junction kept 8 bases outside the gene matches. This CDR3 is built from 14 residues. The germline gives CDR1 SEHNR, CDR2 FQNEAQ (reference sequence). The chain's CDR3 is CASTYGQAYEKLFF. In DNA form, the CDR3 reads TGTGCCAGCACATACGGACAGGCCTATGAAAAACTGTTTTTT.

This clonotype counts as medium-sized (0.01 to 0.1%). The J gene is TRBJ1-2, the V gene TRBV29-1, with D possibly matching TRBD1 (5 bases). Trimming shortened V by 4 bases and J by 0 bases, and 9 bases separated the two germline ends. From germline, CDR1 is SQVTM and CDR2 ANQGSEA. CDR3 length: 13 amino acids. CDR3 loop: CSVGIRANYGYTF. The CDR3 DNA reads as TGCAGCGTTGGGATCAGGGCTAACTATGGCTACACCTTC.

Sample share makes this clonotype large. This chain uses TRBV5-1 with TRBJ2-1, with D perhaps matching TRBD2 (6 bases). CDR1 and CDR2 from the germline V gene are SGHRS and YFSETQ. Trimming stripped 2 bases from V and 7 bases from J, with 13 bases between. The CDR3 loop spans 14 amino acids. CDR3 in amino acids: CASSFGGWGNEQFF. CDR3 DNA: TGCGCCAGCAGCTTTGGGGGGTGGGGGAATGAGCAGTTCTTC.

The genes are TRBV4-2 and TRBJ2-2; D not resolved. Germline V CDR1 and CDR2: LGHNA, YNFKEQ. The ends were cut back, 0 bases at V and 0 bases at J, with 8 bases in the middle. The CDR3 is 16 amino acids. CDR3 protein: CASSQDVATNTGELFF. The CDR3 DNA reads as TGTGCCAGCAGCCAAGATGTAGCAACGAACACCGGGGAGCTGTTTTTT.

The V and J genes are TRBV7-2 and TRBJ1-1; no definite D call. This CDR3 has 13 amino acids. The germline V gene encodes CDR1 SGHTA and CDR2 FQGNSA. Trimming shortened V by 0 bases and J by 8 bases, and 10 bases separated the two germline ends. The CDR3 bases are TGTGCCAGCAGCTTAGCGTTGGGCCCAGAAGCTTTCTTT. Translation: CASSLALGPEAFF.

The CDR3 sequence: CASSLEGGLTYEQYF. CDR3 DNA: TGTGCCAGCAGCTTAGAAGGGGGCCTTACCTACGAGCAGTACTTC. V and J are TRBV7-2 and TRBJ2-7; 7 nucleotides line up with TRBD1. This CDR3 is 15 amino acids long. V shed 1 base, J shed 2 bases, and the junction held 5 bases outside the gene matches. The germline CDR1 and CDR2 sequences are SGHTA and FQGNSA. Looking up the rest from reference TRBV7-2 and TRBJ2-7 gives the full variable domain: GAGVSQSPSNKVTEKGKDVELRCDPISGHTALYWYRQSLGQGLEFLIYFQGNSAPDKSGLPSDRFSAERTGGSVSTLTIQRTQQEDSAVYLCASSLEGGLTYEQYFGPGTRLTVT.